Given below is one T cell receptor beta chain in context. Its antigen is unknown. No base-level quality is on record; no much larger clone is a single base apart. Using the deep immunoSEQ assay, TCR CDR3 regions were amplified from genomic DNA by multiplex PCR. Extracted genomic DNA from each cell subset was distributed evenly across all wells of several immunoSEQ 96-well plates, and each plate was treated as a replicate. For sorted subsets, each replicate PCR was loaded with approximately 200 ng genomic DNA, equivalent to 30,000 or so T cell genomes. Purified libraries were measured with a Qubit 3.0 fluorometer, size-checked on a Bioanalyzer 2100, and measured again with the KAPA Library Quantification kit. Every immunoSEQ 96-well plate was sequenced on a dedicated single-read 150-cycle Illumina NextSeq 550 flow cell. The study's own analysis went as follows. Because the immunoSEQ output included only junctional sequences and no quality scores, the filtering could not be the same as the filtering used for full-length reads. Sequences were annotated with PyIR, a Python wrapper for IgBLAST v1.9, using IMGT germline references to assign V/J genes and CDR3. Any read was removed if the V/J assignment was weak (E-value above 1e-6), the CDR3 was missing, or the read contained stop codons, out-of-frame junctions, or ambiguous translated residues. V3J clonotypes were defined by identical inferred V gene, J gene, and CDR3 amino acid sequence. Percentage overlap between repertoires was calculated by dividing the number of shared unique clonotypes by the size of the smaller repertoire. RTK rarefaction, the Chao1 estimator, and Recon v2.1 estimates of unobserved clonotypes were used to assess repertoire richness. Generation probabilities were computed with OLGA for all TCRbeta clonotypes obtained by the gDNA method from several donors. TCRdb stores this immuneACCESS table with in-frame sequences only. Part of the clones is absent; in the studies checked, under half of the shortfall reflects unresolved V genes, and no reason is known for the rest. The DNA gave D and trimming, while V, J and clone size come from that table. The sample records 2 million to 2.5 million clones, roughly 93% of which are singletons. The ten largest account for roughly 0.36% of the sample.

This specimen comes from a study of shared clonotypes between healthy human individuals (dated by TCRdb to the early 2020s). Broadly, across the study: Three men and two women, aged 18 to 49 years, made up the cohort. For each donor, CD4 naive and CD4 memory were each given three plates, CD8 naive was given two plates, and CD8 memory was given one plate. To increase sequencing depth and limit assay-specific biases, TCR repertoire library preparation and sequencing were carried out by different laboratories using diverse techniques. Per donor, leukapheresis produced somewhere between about 0.85 and 8.9 billion PBMCs. Blood TCR repertoires of about 5 healthy adults were deeply sequenced to estimate repertoire size and the extent of clonotype sharing between individuals. Broader findings and caveats from the paper: Higher generation probabilities were observed for clonotypes shared by all four sorted-subset donors than for non-shared clonotypes. Even with the large sequencing depth, rarefaction of the sorted-subset datasets indicated that sequencing was incomplete. Larger estimated clonotype richness was generally found for naive subsets than for memory subsets. Sampling was limited to blood, and TCR repertoires in tissue likely differ from TCR repertoires in blood. When four donors were compared, the shared fraction of clonotypes was approximately 5% for naive CD4, 3.5% to 4% for naive CD8, more than 2% for memory CD4, and around 0.4% for memory CD8. Pairwise subsampling indicated that sequencing depth was expected to affect the degree of clonotype sharing among donors. The genetic and exposure-history diversity represented was limited by the small number of donors.

The donors were healthy, HIV-negative adults with no recently reported acute infections or vaccinations. Every donor was a Caucasian adult living in Nashville, Tennessee, USA. CD4+ T cells were enriched by magnetic negative selection, after which naive cells were positively selected on CD45RA and the negative fraction was taken as the memory subset. Blood was collected by leukapheresis, and PBMCs were isolated by Ficoll-Histopaque density gradient centrifugation and then cryopreserved in liquid nitrogen vapor phase. Analytical flow cytometry was used to check the purity and quantity of every magnetically sorted T cell population. Genomic DNA was isolated from every sorted fraction and measured by UV absorbance on a Nanodrop 2000c. V and J are truncated by 3 bases and 1 base respectively, leaving an intervening sequence of 9 bases. The CDR3 has 14 amino acids, counting the end cysteine and phenylalanine. Just CDR3 DNA is preserved here, 42 bases in frame from base 1. CDR1 and CDR2 were assigned from the germline V gene as SGHTA and FQGNSA.

The rearranged segments are TRBV7-2 and TRBJ2-5; no D gene call is confident. The sample comprised naive CD4+ T cells from PBMCs. In the paper's terms, the cell subset or site label means: CD45RA+ positively selected. The clonotype comes from a man aged 18 to 29 in good health. Some clones in this sample may be carry-over from other donors' samples. The DNA sequence is as follows: TGTGCCAGCAGCTTTTTTGGGCCCCAAGAGACCCAGTACTTC. The translation is CASSFFGPQETQYF.